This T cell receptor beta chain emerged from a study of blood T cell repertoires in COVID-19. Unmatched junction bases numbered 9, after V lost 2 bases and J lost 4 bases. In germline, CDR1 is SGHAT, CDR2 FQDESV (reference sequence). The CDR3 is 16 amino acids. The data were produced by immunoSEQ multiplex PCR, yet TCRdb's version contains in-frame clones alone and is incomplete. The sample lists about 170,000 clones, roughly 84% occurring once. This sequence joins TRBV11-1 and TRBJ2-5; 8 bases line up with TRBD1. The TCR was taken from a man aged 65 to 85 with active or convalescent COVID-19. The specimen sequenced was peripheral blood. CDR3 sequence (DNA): TGTGCCAGCAGCTTAACCCAGGGGGCTAGAGGAGAGACCCAGTACTTC. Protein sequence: CASSLTQGARGETQYF.